The rows below give T cell receptor beta chains drawn from one sample of a study of vaccination and CD4 T cells after COVID-19. TCRdb called the PCR reads again in MiXCR, with one record for every CDR3 protein. The sample records some 22,000 distinct CDR3 sequences, over 40% being singletons. Sequenced here: CD4+ T cells from blood, sampled before SARS-CoV-2 vaccination. These receptors were collected from a human donor who had recovered from COVID-19. Both conserved end residues are part of each CDR3. Each record gives: V gene, CDR3 protein.

V: TRBV28; CDR3: CASSLPGTSSDEQFF
V: TRBV27; CDR3: CATNSPLHF
V: TRBV7-2; CDR3: CASSLERGAGNTIYF
V: TRBV11-1; CDR3: CASGTRGTDTQYF
V: TRBV20-1; CDR3: CSAGATGEGTEAFF
V: TRBV7-9; CDR3: CASSQAGYEQFF
V: TRBV6-1; CDR3: CASSGAGVTPDTQYF
V: TRBV10-3; CDR3: CAIRSDRDYSTDTQYF
V: TRBV20-1; CDR3: CSARDLFGTGYNSPLHF
V: TRBV5-4; CDR3: CASSLGAGADQPQHF
V: TRBV7-9; CDR3: CASSLVGTAAYGYTF
V: TRBV6-1; CDR3: CASSRGESTDTQYF
V: TRBV4-1; CDR3: CASSIGQGRNIQYF
V: TRBV6-1; CDR3: CASSATTGTGDEKLFF
V: TRBV20-1; CDR3: CSAYRHDRGSYEQYF
V: TRBV6-2/TRBV6-3; CDR3: CASSYHSGSPPRDTQYF
V: TRBV19; CDR3: CASTRDRSQPQHF
V: TRBV18; CDR3: CASSPETYNEQFF